This T cell receptor beta chain came from a study of T cell repertoires in cytomegalovirus infection. Overall study context: In public TCR beta signatures, there were indications of both CMV infection and matching HLA type. General study points: Totalled public TCR beta family frequency picked out people who carried CMV plus the relevant HLA. CMV-specific TCR beta clonotypes restricted by HLA-C were the ones dominating the ex vivo response.

V lost 5 bases and J lost 8; bases outside the gene matches: 8. The CDR3 has 14 residues. Germline CDR1 MDHEN, CDR2 SYDVKM. In its sample, this clonotype was seen many times. Its antigen remains unidentified. MiXCR was run by TCRdb on the reads, yielding one entry per CDR3 protein. The data show 400,000 to 550,000 distinct CDR3 sequences, approximately 10% seen once. The sample taken for sequencing was PBMCs. This sequence originates from a human donor in good health (CMV status not recorded). Some clones in this sample may be carry-over from other donors' samples. The chain joins TRBV28 to TRBJ2-1, with 8 bases fitting TRBD2. The DNA for the CDR3 is TGTGCCAGCAGTCCCGGGGCGGGAGGCCATGAGCAGTTCTTC. Translated, it gives CASSPGAGGHEQFF.